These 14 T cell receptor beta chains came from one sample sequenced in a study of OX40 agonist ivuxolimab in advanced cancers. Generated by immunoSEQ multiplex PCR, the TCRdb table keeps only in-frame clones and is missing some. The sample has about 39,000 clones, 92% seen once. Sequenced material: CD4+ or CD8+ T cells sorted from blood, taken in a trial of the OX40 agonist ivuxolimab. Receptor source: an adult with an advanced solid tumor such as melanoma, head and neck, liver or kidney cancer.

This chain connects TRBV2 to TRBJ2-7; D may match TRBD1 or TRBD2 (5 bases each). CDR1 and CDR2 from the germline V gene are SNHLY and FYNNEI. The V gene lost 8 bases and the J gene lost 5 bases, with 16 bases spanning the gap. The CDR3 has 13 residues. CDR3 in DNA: TGTGCCAGCTGGGACGGACTTAGCGACGAGCAGTACTTC. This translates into CASWDGLSDEQYF.

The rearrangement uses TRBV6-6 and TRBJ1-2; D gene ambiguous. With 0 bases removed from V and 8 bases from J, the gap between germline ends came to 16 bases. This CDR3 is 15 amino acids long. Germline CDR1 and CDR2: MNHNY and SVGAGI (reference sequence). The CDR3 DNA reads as TGTGCCAGCAGTTACTCGAGTGGGGAGATAGGGGGCTACACCTTC. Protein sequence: CASSYSSGEIGGYTF.

CDR3 nucleotides: TGTGCCAGCAGTTTATGGCGGGAGATCACAATGGCTGAGCAGTTCTTC. Translated: CASSLWREITMAEQFF. This chain joins TRBV28 and TRBJ2-1; TRBD2 matches at 7 bases. The CDR3 is made up of 16 amino acids. V gave up 0 bases and J gave up 9 bases; unmatched junction bases: 11. CDR1 MDHEN and CDR2 SYDVKM come from the germline V gene.

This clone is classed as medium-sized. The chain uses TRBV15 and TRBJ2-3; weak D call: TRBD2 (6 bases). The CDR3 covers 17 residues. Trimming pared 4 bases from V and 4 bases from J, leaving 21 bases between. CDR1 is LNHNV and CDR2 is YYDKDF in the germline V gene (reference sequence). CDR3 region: CATSTPLAGRGADTQYF. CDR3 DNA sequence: TGTGCCACCAGCACTCCCCTAGCCGGGAGAGGGGCAGATACGCAGTATTTT.

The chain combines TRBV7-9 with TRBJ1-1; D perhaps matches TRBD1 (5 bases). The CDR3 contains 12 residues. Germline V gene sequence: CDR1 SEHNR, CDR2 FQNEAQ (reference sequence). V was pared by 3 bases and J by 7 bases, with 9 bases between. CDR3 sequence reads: CASSFDRREAFF. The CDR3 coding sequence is TGTGCCAGCAGCTTTGACAGACGTGAAGCTTTCTTT.

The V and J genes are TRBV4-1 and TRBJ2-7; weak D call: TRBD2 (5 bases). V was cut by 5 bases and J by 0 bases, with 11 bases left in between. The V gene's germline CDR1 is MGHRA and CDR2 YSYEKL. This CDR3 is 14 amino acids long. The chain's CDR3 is CASSYLRDSYEQYF. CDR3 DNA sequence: TGCGCCAGCAGCTATCTGAGGGACTCCTACGAGCAGTACTTC.

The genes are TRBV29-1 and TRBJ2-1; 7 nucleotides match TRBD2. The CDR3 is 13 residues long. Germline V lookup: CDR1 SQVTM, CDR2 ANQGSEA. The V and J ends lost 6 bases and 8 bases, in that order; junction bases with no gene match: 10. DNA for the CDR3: TGCAGCGTCGGACTAGGTCAACAAGATGAGCAGTTCTTC. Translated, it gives CSVGLGQQDEQFF.

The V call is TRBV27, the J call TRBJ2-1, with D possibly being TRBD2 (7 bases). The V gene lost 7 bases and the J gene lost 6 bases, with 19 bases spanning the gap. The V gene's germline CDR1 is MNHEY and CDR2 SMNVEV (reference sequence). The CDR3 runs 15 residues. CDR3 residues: CASTLIGGALNEQFF. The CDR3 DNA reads TGTGCCAGCACCCTAATTGGGGGGGCGCTCAATGAGCAGTTCTTC.

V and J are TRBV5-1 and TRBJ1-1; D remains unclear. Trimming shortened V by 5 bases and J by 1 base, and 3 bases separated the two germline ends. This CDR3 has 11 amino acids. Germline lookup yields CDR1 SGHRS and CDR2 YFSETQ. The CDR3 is CASRGNTEAFF. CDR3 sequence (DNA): TGCGCCAGCAGGGGGAACACTGAAGCTTTCTTT.

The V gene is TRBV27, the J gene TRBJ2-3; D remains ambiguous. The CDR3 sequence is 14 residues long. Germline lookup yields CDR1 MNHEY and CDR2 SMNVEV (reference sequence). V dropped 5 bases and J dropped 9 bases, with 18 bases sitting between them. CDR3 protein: CASSQALDRSTQYF. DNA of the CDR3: TGTGCCAGCAGTCAGGCCCTAGACCGATCAACGCAGTATTTT.

The CDR3 loop is CASSPPRGASTTQYF. In nucleotides, the CDR3 is TGTGCCAGCAGTCCCCCCAGGGGGGCCAGCACGACCCAGTACTTC. The chain recombines TRBV27 with TRBJ2-5; D is possibly TRBD1 (7 bases). The CDR3 consists of 15 residues. Between the trimmed V and J ends, which lost 5 bases and 7 bases, there was a span of 20 bases. Germline V gene data show CDR1 as MNHEY and CDR2 as SMNVEV (reference sequence).

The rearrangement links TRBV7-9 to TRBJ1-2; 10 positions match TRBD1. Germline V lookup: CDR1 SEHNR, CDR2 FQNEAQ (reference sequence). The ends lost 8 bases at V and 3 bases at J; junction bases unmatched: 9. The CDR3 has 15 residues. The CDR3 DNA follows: TGTGCCAGCGGACGGACAGGGGGGCAGGACTATGGCTACACCTTC. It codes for CASGRTGGQDYGYTF.

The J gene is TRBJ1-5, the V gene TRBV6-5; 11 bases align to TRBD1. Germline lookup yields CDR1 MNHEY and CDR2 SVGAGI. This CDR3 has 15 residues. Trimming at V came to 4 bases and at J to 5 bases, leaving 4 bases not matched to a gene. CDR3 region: CASSWGQGVYQPQHF. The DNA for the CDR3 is TGTGCCAGCAGTTGGGGACAGGGGGTCTATCAGCCCCAGCATTTT.

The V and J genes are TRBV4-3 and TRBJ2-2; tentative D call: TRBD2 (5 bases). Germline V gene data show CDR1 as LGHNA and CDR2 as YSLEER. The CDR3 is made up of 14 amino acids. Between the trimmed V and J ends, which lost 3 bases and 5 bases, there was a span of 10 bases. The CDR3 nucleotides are TGCGCCAGCAGCCAGCTTAGCGAAACCGGGGAGCTGTTTTTT. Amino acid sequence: CASSQLSETGELFF.